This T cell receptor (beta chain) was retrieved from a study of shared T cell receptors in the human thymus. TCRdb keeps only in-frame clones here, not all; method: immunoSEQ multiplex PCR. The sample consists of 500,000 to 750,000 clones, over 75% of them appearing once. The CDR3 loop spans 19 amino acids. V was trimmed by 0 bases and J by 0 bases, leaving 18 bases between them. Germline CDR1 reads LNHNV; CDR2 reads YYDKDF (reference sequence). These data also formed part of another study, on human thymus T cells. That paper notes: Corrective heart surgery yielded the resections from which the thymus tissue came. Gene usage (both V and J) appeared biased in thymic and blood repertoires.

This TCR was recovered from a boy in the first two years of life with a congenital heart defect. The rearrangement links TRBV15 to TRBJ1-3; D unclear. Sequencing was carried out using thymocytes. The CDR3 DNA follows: TGTGCCACCAGCAGAGATCGATGGATCTTTAACAGCTCTGGAAACACCATATATTTT. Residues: CATSRDRWIFNSSGNTIYF.